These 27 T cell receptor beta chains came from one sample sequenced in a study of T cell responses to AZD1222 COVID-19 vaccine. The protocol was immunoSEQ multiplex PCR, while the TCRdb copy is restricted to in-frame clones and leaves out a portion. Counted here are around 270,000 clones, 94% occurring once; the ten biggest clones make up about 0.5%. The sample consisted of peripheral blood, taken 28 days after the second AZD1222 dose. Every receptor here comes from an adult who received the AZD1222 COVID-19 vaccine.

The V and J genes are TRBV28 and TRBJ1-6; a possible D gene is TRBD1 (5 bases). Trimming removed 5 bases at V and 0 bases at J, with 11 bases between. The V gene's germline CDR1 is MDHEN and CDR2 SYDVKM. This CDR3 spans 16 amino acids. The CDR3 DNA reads TGTGCCAGCAGTACCGCAGGGAGCTCCTATAATTCACCCCTCCACTTT. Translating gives CASSTAGSSYNSPLHF.

The CDR3 DNA sequence: TGTGCCAGCAGCCCAGGCCCCTACGAGCAGTACTTC. Its translation: CASSPGPYEQYF. J is TRBJ2-7 and V is TRBV27; D is uncertain. Looked up from germline, CDR1 is MNHEY and CDR2 is SMNVEV (reference sequence). The CDR3 contains 12 residues. The germline V and J ends were trimmed by 6 bases and 2 bases, with 8 bases remaining between them.

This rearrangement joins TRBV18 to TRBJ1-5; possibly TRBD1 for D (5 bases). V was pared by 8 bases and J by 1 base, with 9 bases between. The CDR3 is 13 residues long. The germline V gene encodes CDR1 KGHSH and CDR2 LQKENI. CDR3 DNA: TGTGCCAGCACCCGGGACAGCAATCAGCCCCAGCATTTT. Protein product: CASTRDSNQPQHF.

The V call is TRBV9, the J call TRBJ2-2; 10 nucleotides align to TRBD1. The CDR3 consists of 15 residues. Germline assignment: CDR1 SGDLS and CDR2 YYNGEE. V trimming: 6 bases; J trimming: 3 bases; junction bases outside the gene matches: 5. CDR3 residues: CASTRQGAYTGELFF. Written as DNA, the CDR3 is TGTGCCAGCACCCGACAGGGGGCCTACACCGGGGAGCTGTTTTTT.

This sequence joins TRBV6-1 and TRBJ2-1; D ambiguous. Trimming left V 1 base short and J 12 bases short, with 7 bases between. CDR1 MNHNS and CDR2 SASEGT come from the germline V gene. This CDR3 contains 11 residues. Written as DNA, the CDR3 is TGTGCCAGCAGTGAAGAGGGTGGGCAGTTCTTC. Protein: CASSEEGGQFF.

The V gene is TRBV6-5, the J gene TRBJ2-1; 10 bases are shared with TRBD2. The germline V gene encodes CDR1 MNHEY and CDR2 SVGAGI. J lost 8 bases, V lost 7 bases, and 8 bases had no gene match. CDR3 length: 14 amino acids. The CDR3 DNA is TGTGCCAGCAAATGGCTAGCGGGAGCCTATGAGCAGTTCTTC. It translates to CASKWLAGAYEQFF.

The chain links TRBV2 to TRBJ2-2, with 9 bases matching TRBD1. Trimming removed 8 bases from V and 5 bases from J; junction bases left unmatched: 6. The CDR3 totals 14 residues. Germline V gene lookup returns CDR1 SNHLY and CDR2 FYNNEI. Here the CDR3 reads CASQGQGLTGELFF. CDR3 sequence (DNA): TGTGCCAGCCAGGGACAGGGATTAACCGGGGAGCTGTTTTTT. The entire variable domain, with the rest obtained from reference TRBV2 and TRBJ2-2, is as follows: EPEVTQTPSHQVTQMGQEVILRCVPISNHLYFYWYRQILGQKVEFLVSFYNNEISEKSEIFDDQFSVERPDGSNFTLKIRSTKLEDSAMYFCASQGQGLTGELFFGEGSRLTVL.

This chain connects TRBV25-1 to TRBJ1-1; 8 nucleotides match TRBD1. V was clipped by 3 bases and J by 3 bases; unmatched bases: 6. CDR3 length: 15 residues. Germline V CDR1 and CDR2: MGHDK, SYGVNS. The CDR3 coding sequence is TGTGCCAGCAGTGATCCCAAACAGGGGGACACTGAAGCTTTCTTT. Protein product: CASSDPKQGDTEAFF.

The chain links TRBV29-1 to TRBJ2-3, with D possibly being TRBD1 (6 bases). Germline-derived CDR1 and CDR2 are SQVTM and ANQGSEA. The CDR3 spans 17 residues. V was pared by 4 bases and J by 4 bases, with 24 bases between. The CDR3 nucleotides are TGCAGCGTTGTGCCCTGGGGGACACGCCAAGGGTCAGATACGCAGTATTTT. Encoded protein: CSVVPWGTRQGSDTQYF.

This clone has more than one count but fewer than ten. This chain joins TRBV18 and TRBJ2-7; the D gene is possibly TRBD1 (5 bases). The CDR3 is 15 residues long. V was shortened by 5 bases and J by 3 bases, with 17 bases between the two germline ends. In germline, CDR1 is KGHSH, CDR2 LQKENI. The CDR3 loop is CASSALGQPYYEQYF. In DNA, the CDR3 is TGTGCCAGCTCAGCCTTGGGGCAGCCTTACTACGAGCAGTACTTC.

The CDR3 DNA reads as TGTGCCAGCAGCCAAGTGGGGGGTTTCAACGAAAAACTGTTTTTT. It codes for CASSQVGGFNEKLFF. V gene TRBV14 combines with J gene TRBJ1-4; TRBD1 is a possible D gene (5 bases). Germline V CDR1 and CDR2: SGHDN, FVKESK. The CDR3 extends over 15 amino acids. The ends were cut back, 1 base at V and 8 bases at J, with 14 bases in the middle.

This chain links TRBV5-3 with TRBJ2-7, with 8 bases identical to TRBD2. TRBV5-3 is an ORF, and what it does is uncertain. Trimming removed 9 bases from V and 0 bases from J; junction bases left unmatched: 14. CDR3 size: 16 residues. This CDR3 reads CATGKREKGSSYEQYF. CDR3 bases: TGTGCCACGGGGAAGCGGGAGAAGGGGAGCTCCTACGAGCAGTACTTC.

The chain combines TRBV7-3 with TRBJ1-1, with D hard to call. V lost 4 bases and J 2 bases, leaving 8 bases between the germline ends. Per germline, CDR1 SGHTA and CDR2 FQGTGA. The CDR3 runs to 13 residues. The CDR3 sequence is CASSSRANTEAFF. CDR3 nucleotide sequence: TGTGCCAGCAGCTCCCGGGCCAACACTGAAGCTTTCTTT.

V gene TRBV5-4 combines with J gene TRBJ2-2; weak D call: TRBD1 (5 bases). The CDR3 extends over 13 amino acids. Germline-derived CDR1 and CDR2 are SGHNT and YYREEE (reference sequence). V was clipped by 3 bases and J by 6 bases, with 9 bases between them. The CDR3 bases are TGTGCCAGCAGCTCGGGCAGGGCCGGGGAGCTGTTTTTT. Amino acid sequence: CASSSGRAGELFF.

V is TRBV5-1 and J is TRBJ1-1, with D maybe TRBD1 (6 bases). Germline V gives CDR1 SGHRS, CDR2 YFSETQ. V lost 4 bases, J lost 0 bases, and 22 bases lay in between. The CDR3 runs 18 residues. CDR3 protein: CASSPRQGRTFMNTEAFF. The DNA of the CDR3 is TGCGCCAGCAGCCCCCGCCAGGGGAGGACTTTTATGAACACTGAAGCTTTCTTT.

The CDR3 spells CASSPRTGGNTIYF. The DNA for the CDR3 is TGTGCCAGCAGCCCCCGGACAGGGGGAAACACCATATATTTT. V and J are TRBV7-2 and TRBJ1-3, with TRBD1 identical over 8 bases. Trimming removed 5 bases from V and 4 bases from J; junction bases left unmatched: 4. Per germline, CDR1 SGHTA and CDR2 FQGNSA. This CDR3 is built from 14 residues.

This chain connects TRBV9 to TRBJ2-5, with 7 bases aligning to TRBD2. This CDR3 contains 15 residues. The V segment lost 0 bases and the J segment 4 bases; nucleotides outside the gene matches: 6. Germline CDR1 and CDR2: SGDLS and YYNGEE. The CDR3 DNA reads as TGTGCCAGCAGCGTAGCTAGCGGAGGGGTAGAGACCCAGTACTTC. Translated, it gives CASSVASGGVETQYF.

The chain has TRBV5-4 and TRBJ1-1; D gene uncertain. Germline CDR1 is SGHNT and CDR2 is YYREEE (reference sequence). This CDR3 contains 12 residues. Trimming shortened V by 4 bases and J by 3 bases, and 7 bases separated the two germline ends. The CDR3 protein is CASSPGYTEAFF. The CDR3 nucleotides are TGTGCCAGCAGCCCCGGGTACACTGAAGCTTTCTTT.

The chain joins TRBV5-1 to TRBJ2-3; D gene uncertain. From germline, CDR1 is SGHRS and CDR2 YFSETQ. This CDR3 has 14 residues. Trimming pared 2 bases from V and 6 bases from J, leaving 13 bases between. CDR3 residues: CASSLSSRADTQYF. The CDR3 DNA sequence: TGCGCCAGCAGCTTAAGTTCCAGAGCGGATACGCAGTATTTT.

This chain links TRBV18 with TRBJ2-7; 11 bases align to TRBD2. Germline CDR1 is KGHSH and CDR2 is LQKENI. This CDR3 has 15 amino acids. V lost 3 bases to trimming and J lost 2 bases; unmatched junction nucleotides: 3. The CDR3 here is CASSPTSGSTYEQYF. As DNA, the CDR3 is TGTGCCAGCTCACCTACTAGCGGGAGTACCTACGAGCAGTACTTC.

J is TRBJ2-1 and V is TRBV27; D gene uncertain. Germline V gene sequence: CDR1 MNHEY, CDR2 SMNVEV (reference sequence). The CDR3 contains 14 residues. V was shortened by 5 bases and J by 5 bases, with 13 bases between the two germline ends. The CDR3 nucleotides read TGTGCCAGCAGTGCATTTGTCCCAAACAATGAGCAGTTCTTC. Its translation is CASSAFVPNNEQFF.

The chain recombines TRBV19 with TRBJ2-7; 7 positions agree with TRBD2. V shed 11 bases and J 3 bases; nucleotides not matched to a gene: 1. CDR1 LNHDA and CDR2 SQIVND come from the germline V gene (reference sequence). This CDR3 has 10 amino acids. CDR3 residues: CAAGDYEQYF. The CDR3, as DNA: TGTGCCGCGGGGGACTACGAGCAGTACTTC.

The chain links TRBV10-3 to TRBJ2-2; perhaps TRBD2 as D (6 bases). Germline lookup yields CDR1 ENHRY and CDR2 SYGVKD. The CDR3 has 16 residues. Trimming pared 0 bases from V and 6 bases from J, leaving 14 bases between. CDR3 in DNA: TGTGCCATCAGTGAGTCGATAAGGACTAATGCCGGGGAGCTGTTTTTT. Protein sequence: CAISESIRTNAGELFF.

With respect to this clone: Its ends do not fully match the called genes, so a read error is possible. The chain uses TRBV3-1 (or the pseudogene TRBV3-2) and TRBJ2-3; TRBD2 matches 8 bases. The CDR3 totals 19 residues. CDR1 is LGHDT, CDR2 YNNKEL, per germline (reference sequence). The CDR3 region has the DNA TGTGCCCGCAGCCAATTTTGGGCCCGGGGGGGGAGGGAGACAGATACGCAGTATTTT. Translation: CARSQFWARGGRETDTQYF.

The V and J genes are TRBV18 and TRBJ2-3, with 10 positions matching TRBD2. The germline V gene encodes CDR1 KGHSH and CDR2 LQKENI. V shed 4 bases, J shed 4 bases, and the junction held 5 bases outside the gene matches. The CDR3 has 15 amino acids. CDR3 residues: CASSLGTSEADTQYF. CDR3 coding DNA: TGTGCCAGCTCACTAGGGACTAGCGAGGCAGATACGCAGTATTTT.

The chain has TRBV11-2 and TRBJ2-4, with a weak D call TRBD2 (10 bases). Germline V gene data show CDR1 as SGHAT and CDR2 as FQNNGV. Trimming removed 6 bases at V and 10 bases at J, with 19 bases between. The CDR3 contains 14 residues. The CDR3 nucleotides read TGTGCCAGCAGACCAACTAGCGGGACAGGGATTCAGTACTTC. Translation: CASRPTSGTGIQYF.

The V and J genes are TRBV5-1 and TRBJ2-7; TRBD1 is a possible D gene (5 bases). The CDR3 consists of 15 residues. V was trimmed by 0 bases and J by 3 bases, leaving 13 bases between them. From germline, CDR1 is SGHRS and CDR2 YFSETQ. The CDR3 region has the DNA TGCGCCAGCAGCTTGGCCCCAGGGATCTACTACGAGCAGTACTTC. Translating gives CASSLAPGIYYEQYF.